The next 25 T cell receptor beta chains were all read from a single sample in a study of CD8 T cells in Susac syndrome. Reverse transcription of roughly 0.45 to 1 ug RNA used random hexamers. MiXCR was run by TCRdb on the immunoSEQ multiplex PCR reads, yielding one entry per CDR3 protein. The profile shows 150,000 to 200,000 distinct CDR3 sequences, around 94% of them singletons. The specimen was CD4+ T cells from PBMCs. These receptor sequences come from a human donor in good health.

The chain carries TRBV19 and TRBJ1-2, with TRBD1 identical over 8 bases. Trimming cost V 6 bases and J 1 base; bases outside gene matches: 10. Germline values: CDR1 LNHDA, CDR2 SQIVND (reference sequence). The CDR3 length is 16 residues. As DNA, the CDR3 is TGTGCCAGTAGCAATTTTGGGACAGGAGTTAACTATGGCTACACCTTC. Translated: CASSNFGTGVNYGYTF.

The gene calls are TRBV5-1 and TRBJ2-5, with D possibly matching TRBD2 (7 bases). The V end was cut by 4 bases, the J end by 5 bases, with 12 bases between. In germline, CDR1 is SGHRS, CDR2 YFSETQ. There are 13 residues in the CDR3. For the CDR3, the DNA is TGCGCCAGCAGCGCGGGGGCGCGGGAGACCCAGTACTTC. It is translated as CASSAGARETQYF.

This clonotype has just a few counts. This sequence joins TRBV7-2 and TRBJ2-1; 10 nucleotides align to TRBD2. The junction had 2 bases not matched to a gene; V was cut back by 0 bases and J by 3 bases. The germline gives CDR1 SGHTA, CDR2 FQGNSA. This CDR3 has 16 amino acids. CDR3: CASSLASSGGYNEQFF. CDR3 coding DNA: TGTGCCAGCAGCTTAGCTTCTAGCGGGGGCTACAATGAGCAGTTCTTC.

The chain is built from TRBV5-1 and TRBJ2-7; D remains ambiguous. Germline lookup yields CDR1 SGHRS and CDR2 YFSETQ. V gave up 2 bases and J gave up 5 bases, with 5 bases separating them. The CDR3 totals 11 residues. CDR3: CASSFRDEQYF. CDR3 coding DNA: TGCGCCAGCAGCTTCCGTGACGAGCAGTACTTC.

The gene calls are TRBV2 and TRBJ2-7; D remains ambiguous. The V end was cut by 1 base, the J end by 4 bases, with 5 bases between. Per germline, CDR1 SNHLY and CDR2 FYNNEI. This CDR3 is built from 12 residues. In nucleotides, the CDR3 is TGTGCCAGCAGTGAAGTGGGTTACGAGCAGTACTTC. This gives the protein CASSEVGYEQYF.

The chain is built from TRBV14 and TRBJ1-4; D is perhaps TRBD1 (5 bases). Germline CDR1 is SGHDN and CDR2 is FVKESK. The CDR3 contains 12 residues. V lost 5 bases to trimming and J lost 7 bases, with 8 bases between them. In nucleotides, the CDR3 is TGTGCCAGCAGCTGGGACGGTGAAAAACTGTTTTTT. It translates to CASSWDGEKLFF.

The chain combines TRBV7-6 with TRBJ2-3; D is possibly TRBD1 (6 bases). This CDR3 region has 19 residues. Trimming cost V 5 bases and J 1 base, with 25 bases left between them. Germline assignment: CDR1 SGHVS and CDR2 FNYEAQ. CDR3 region: CASSQGTRGESGRTDTQYF. As DNA, the CDR3 is TGTGCCAGCAGCCAAGGGACAAGGGGTGAAAGCGGCCGCACAGATACGCAGTATTTT.

The chain carries TRBV5-6 and TRBJ2-1, with a weak D call TRBD2 (5 bases). This CDR3 comprises 17 residues. The germline gives CDR1 SGHDT, CDR2 YYEEEE. Trimming took 4 bases from V and 1 from J, leaving 18 bases between them. CDR3 DNA sequence: TGTGCCAGCAGCCGTCTAGCCGGGTCGAGTTCCTACAATGAGCAGTTCTTC. Amino acids: CASSRLAGSSSYNEQFF.

This clonotype was detected once. V usage is TRBV15 and J usage is TRBJ2-2; 10 nucleotides agree with TRBD2. The V and J ends lost 4 bases and 7 bases, in that order; junction bases with no gene match: 6. Per germline, CDR1 LNHNV and CDR2 YYDKDF (reference sequence). The CDR3 length is 15 residues. The CDR3 region has the DNA TGTGCCACCAGCAAGCTAGCGGGGGAAGTCGGGGAGCTGTTTTTT. Translation gives CATSKLAGEVGELFF. Full variable domain (rest looked up from reference TRBV15 and TRBJ2-2): DAMVIQNPRYQVTQFGKPVTLSCSQTLNHNVMYWYQQKSSQAPKLLFHYYDKDFNNEADTPDNFQSRRPNTSFCFLDIRSPGLGDTAMYLCATSKLAGEVGELFFGEGSRLTVL.

The chain's CDR3 is CASSQDFGTWETQYF. The CDR3 nucleotides read TGTGCCAGCAGCCAAGACTTCGGGACATGGGAGACCCAGTACTTC. The V call is TRBV14, the J call TRBJ2-5; D might be TRBD1 (6 bases). Trimming shortened V by 0 bases and J by 5 bases, and 13 bases separated the two germline ends. Looked up from germline, CDR1 is SGHDN and CDR2 is FVKESK. The CDR3 extends over 15 amino acids.

The chain has TRBV20-1 and TRBJ2-1; TRBD2 might be the D (6 bases). Trimming took 6 bases from V and 6 from J, leaving 21 bases between them. This CDR3 is built from 15 residues. Per germline, CDR1 DFQATT and CDR2 SNEGSKA (reference sequence). The chain's CDR3 is CSARRKGGAGNEQFF. The CDR3 DNA sequence: TGCAGTGCGCGACGAAAAGGAGGGGCGGGCAATGAGCAGTTCTTC.

The chain joins TRBV4-3 to TRBJ2-2; 7 nucleotides agree with TRBD2. Germline values: CDR1 LGHNA, CDR2 YSLEER. The CDR3 is 16 amino acids. V lost 0 bases, J lost 2 bases, and 3 bases stayed unmatched. This chain's CDR3 is CASSQEASGNTGELFF. CDR3 sequence (DNA): TGCGCCAGCAGCCAAGAAGCTAGCGGAAACACCGGGGAGCTGTTTTTT.

The V and J genes are TRBV6-2 or TRBV6-3 and TRBJ2-7; D is undetermined. Germline V gene sequence: CDR1 MNHEY, CDR2 SVGEGT. V dropped 5 bases and J dropped 2 bases, with 7 bases sitting between them. CDR3 size: 12 residues. CDR3 sequence reads: CASSLRAYEQYF. The CDR3 nucleotides read TGTGCCAGCAGTCTCCGGGCCTACGAGCAGTACTTC.

This chain uses TRBV5-1 with TRBJ2-6; TRBD1 might be the D (6 bases). The V end lost 7 bases, the J end lost 0 bases, and 11 bases lay between the germline ends. Per germline, CDR1 SGHRS and CDR2 YFSETQ. This CDR3 spans 15 amino acids. Written as DNA, the CDR3 is TGCGCCAGCGGGGGCGGGCTCTCTGGGGCCAACGTCCTGACTTTC. It yields the protein CASGGGLSGANVLTF.

The genes are TRBV20-1 and TRBJ2-5; TRBD2 aligns across 13 bases. J gave up 5 bases and V 5 bases, and 8 bases lay outside the gene matches. Germline CDR1 is DFQATT and CDR2 is SNEGSKA (reference sequence). The CDR3 extends over 15 amino acids. Here the CDR3 reads CSAVGTSGDLETQYF. CDR3 DNA sequence: TGCAGTGCTGTCGGGACTAGCGGGGACCTTGAGACCCAGTACTTC.

This chain uses TRBV4-3 with TRBJ2-7; maybe TRBD1 (5 bases). Trimming removed 0 bases from V and 7 bases from J, with 10 bases in between. The germline CDR1 and CDR2 sequences are LGHNA and YSLEER. This CDR3 region has 13 residues. Here the CDR3 reads CASSQDLGAEQYF. The CDR3 nucleotides read TGCGCCAGCAGCCAAGATCTTGGGGCAGAGCAGTACTTC.

The chain is built from TRBV5-1 and TRBJ2-3, with 9 bases that match TRBD2. V shed 7 bases, J shed 0 bases, and the junction held 12 bases outside the gene matches. CDR1 SGHRS and CDR2 YFSETQ come from the germline V gene. The length of the CDR3 is 17 residues. The CDR3 DNA reads TGCGCCAGCCGAACCCCCTTGGCGGGGGGGAGCACAGATACGCAGTATTTT. Amino acids: CASRTPLAGGSTDTQYF.

The chain joins TRBV30 to TRBJ1-4; D not certain. Germline assignment: CDR1 GTSNPN and CDR2 SVGIG (reference sequence). The CDR3 extends over 15 amino acids. The V gene lost 3 bases and the J gene lost 7 bases, with 18 bases spanning the gap. CDR3: CAWRAPGSRGEKLFF. CDR3 DNA sequence: TGTGCCTGGAGGGCCCCGGGGTCCCGAGGTGAAAAACTGTTTTTT.

The rearrangement uses TRBV12-5 and TRBJ1-6, with D perhaps TRBD1 (6 bases). Deletions cut 0 bases from V and 2 bases from J, with 8 bases between. Germline loops: CDR1 LGHNT, CDR2 FRNRAP. This CDR3 comprises 16 residues. CDR3 in DNA: TGTGCTAGTGGTTTGGTACAGGGAACCTATAATTCACCCCTCCACTTT. Its protein is CASGLVQGTYNSPLHF.

CDR3 sequence (DNA): TGTGCCAGCAGCCGTCGACTCAAGGGTGGTCTCGATGAGCAGTTCTTC. It codes for CASSRRLKGGLDEQFF. The chain is built from TRBV11-2 and TRBJ2-1; the D is unclear. V dropped 5 bases and J dropped 8 bases, with 22 bases sitting between them. Germline CDR1 and CDR2: SGHAT and FQNNGV. The CDR3 has 16 amino acids.

V gene TRBV4-1 combines with J gene TRBJ2-3, with 10 bases identical to TRBD2. The CDR3 covers 17 residues. The ends lost 4 bases at V and 6 bases at J; junction bases unmatched: 13. CDR1 and CDR2 from the germline V gene are MGHRA and YSYEKL. DNA of the CDR3: TGCGCCAGCAGCCGAAAATTAGCGGGGGGCGCCGTCGATACGCAGTATTTT. Translation gives CASSRKLAGGAVDTQYF.

This clonotype was counted once. The genes are TRBV7-2 and TRBJ2-5, with a possible D match to TRBD2 (6 bases). V was shortened by 3 bases and J by 5 bases, with 13 bases between the two germline ends. Germline CDR1 SGHTA, CDR2 FQGNSA. The CDR3 extends over 14 amino acids. In DNA form, the CDR3 reads TGTGCCAGCAGCTTCGCTACGGGGGTGGAGACCCAGTACTTC. It translates to CASSFATGVETQYF. The variable domain in full, completed from reference TRBV7-2 and TRBJ2-5, reads GAGVSQSPSNKVTEKGKDVELRCDPISGHTALYWYRQSLGQGLEFLIYFQGNSAPDKSGLPSDRFSAERTGGSVSTLTIQRTQQEDSAVYLCASSFATGVETQYFGPGTRLLVL.

The rearrangement joins TRBV6-6 to TRBJ1-1, with no clear D. The germline V gene encodes CDR1 MNHNY and CDR2 SVGAGI (reference sequence). CDR3 length: 13 residues. V was shortened by 0 bases and J by 3 bases, with 5 bases between the two germline ends. CDR3 nucleotides: TGTGCCAGCAGTTACTCGCGGTACACTGAAGCTTTCTTT. It translates to CASSYSRYTEAFF.

The chain recombines TRBV20-1 with TRBJ2-3; 9 bases map to TRBD2. The CDR3 covers 15 residues. J gave up 5 bases and V 5 bases, and 11 bases lay outside the gene matches. Germline CDR1 is DFQATT and CDR2 is SNEGSKA (reference sequence). The CDR3 coding sequence is TGCAGTGCTGTTAATTTGCGGGGGGGCCAAGATACGCAGTATTTT. It encodes CSAVNLRGGQDTQYF.

The chain couples TRBV4-2 to TRBJ2-7, with D perhaps given as TRBD1 or TRBD2 (6 bases each). V dropped 4 bases and J dropped 5 bases, with 24 bases sitting between them. Per germline, CDR1 LGHNA and CDR2 YNFKEQ. The CDR3 totals 17 residues. The DNA for the CDR3 is TGTGCCAGCAGCCCGCTCGGGGAGACAGGAGGGGTCAACGAGCAGTACTTC. It encodes CASSPLGETGGVNEQYF.